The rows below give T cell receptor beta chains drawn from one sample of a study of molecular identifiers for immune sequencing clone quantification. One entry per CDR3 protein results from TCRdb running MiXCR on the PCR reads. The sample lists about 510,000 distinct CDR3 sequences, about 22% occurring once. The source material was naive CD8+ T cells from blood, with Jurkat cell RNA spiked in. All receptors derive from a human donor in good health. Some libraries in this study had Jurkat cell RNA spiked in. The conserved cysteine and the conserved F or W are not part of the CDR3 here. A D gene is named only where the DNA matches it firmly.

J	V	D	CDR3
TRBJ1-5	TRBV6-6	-	ASSYWGSNQPQH
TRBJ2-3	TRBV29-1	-	SVKTRRSDTQY
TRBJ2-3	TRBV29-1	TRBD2	SVEKRDGTDTQY
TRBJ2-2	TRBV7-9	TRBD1	ASRQSRQGRNTGELF
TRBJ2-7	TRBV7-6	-	ASSPRGGWYEQY
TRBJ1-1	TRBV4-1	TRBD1	ASSQLTGGNTEAF
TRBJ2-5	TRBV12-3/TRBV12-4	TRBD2	ASSGSPRTSGDQETQY
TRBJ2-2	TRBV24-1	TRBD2	ATSDSGLAENTGELF
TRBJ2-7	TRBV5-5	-	ASSLGTGVSYEQY
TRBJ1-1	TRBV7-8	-	ASTLTYMENTEAF
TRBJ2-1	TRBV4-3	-	ASSQGHSPSYNEQF
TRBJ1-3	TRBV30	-	AWSVGRSSGNTIY
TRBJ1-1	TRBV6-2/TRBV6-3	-	ASRSRGGTEAF
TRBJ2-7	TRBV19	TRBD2	ASSTGTSGGLGSYEQY
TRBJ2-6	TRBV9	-	ASSYAEEVGANVLT
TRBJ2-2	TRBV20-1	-	SARSRDRLLSGELF
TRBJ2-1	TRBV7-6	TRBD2	AGSFSAGGLSSYNEQF
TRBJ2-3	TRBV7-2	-	ASTFGPRLDRTDTQY
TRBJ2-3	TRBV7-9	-	ASSSLGGVSTDTQY
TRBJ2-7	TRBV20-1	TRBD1	SWGQGYYEQY
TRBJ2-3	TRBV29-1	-	SVEEEEADTQY
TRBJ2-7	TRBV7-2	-	ASSLTPDGAYEQY
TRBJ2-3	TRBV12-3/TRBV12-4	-	ASKKGAATDTQY
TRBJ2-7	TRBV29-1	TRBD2	SVGGTSGRPSYEQY
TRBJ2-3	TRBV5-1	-	ASRPTGTSTDTQY
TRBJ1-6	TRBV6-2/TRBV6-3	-	ASSSSRPNSPLH
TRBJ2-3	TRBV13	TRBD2	ASSPVDVSGGVGDTQY
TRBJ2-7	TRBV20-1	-	SASDIADYEQY
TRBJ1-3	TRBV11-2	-	ASSLEVSFSGNTIY
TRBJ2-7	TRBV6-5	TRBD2	ASSYFAAGDYEQY
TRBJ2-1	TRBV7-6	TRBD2	AGSILAGTGNEQF
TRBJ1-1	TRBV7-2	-	ASALMGAPNTEAF
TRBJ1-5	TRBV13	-	ASSFRDDNQPQH
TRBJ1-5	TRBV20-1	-	SARDRPDSNQPQH
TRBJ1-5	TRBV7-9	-	ASSLAGQPQH
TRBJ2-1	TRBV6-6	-	ASSSQELIWNEQF
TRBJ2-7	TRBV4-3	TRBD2	ASSHEFSGRGYEQY
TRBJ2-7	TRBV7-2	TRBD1	ASSSQTGPGQC
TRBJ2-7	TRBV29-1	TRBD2	SVELAGASSYEQY
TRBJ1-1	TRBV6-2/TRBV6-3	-	ASGDGGEAF
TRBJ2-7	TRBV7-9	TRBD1	ASSLDRGVEQY
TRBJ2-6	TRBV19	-	ASSIGQEPFSGANVLT
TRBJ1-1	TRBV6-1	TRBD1	ASNSPGQGYTEAF
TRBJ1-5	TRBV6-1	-	AGGDSNQPQH
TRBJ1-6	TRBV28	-	ASSLSQGSGYNSPLH
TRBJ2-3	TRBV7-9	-	ASSAGARALSADTQY
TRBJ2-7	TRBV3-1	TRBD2	ASSPVTSVGNYEQY
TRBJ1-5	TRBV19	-	ASIGYDSNQPQH
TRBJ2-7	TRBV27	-	AGSLNGARYEQY
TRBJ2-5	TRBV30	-	AWNQLQETQY
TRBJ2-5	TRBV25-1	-	ASSDRETQY